The clone carrying this T cell receptor beta chain was counted many times. Amplification of TCR beta CDR3 regions was performed using RNA transcripts as template. The HTBI primer set drove a first-round RT-PCR of the TCR CDR3. TCRdb re-called the multiplex PCR reads with MiXCR, one entry per CDR3 protein. The sample consists of around 520,000 distinct CDR3 sequences, 14% of them appearing once. This sample is part of a study of T cells in Graves' hyperthyroidism and ophthalmopathy. This sample holds PBMCs from roughly 10 ml fresh peripheral blood. Germline values: CDR1 SGHNT, CDR2 YENEEA. Losses at the gene ends were 0 bases for V and 3 bases for J; bases not matched to a gene: 8. The CDR3 has 18 residues.

This TCR was sampled from a woman younger than 35 with Graves' hyperthyroidism. The chain recombines TRBV11-3 with TRBJ2-1, with 10 bases matching TRBD2. The sample was blood. In DNA, the CDR3 is TGTGCCAGCAGCTTAGATTCCGGCGGGACTAGCGTCTACAATGAGCAGTTCTTC. Translated: CASSLDSGGTSVYNEQFF.